The 32 T cell receptor beta chains reported below all come from one sample, sequenced in a study of blood T cell repertoires in COVID-19. Assay: immunoSEQ multiplex PCR; the TCRdb copy retains only in-frame clones and omits some. The sample has about 63,000 clones; around 80% are singletons. Sequencing was carried out using peripheral blood. The source is a human donor in a cohort sampled during active COVID-19.

V and J are TRBV7-3 and TRBJ2-1; D call uncertain. The CDR3 sequence is 13 residues long. The V gene's germline CDR1 is SGHTA and CDR2 FQGTGA. With 5 bases removed from V and 6 bases from J, the gap between germline ends came to 11 bases. This CDR3 is CASSHDRANEQFF. Written as DNA, the CDR3 is TGTGCCAGCAGCCATGATCGAGCCAATGAGCAGTTCTTC.

The rearrangement uses TRBV6-4 and TRBJ1-1; D gene uncertain. Germline V gives CDR1 MRHNA, CDR2 SNTAGT. The CDR3 spans 13 residues. V lost 8 bases and J lost 1, with 11 bases in between. CDR3 coding DNA: TGTGCCAGCGCGGTGGAGGGGAACACTGAAGCTTTCTTT. Protein sequence: CASAVEGNTEAFF.

The chain employs TRBV5-1 and TRBJ2-1; 9 bases line up with TRBD2. Germline-derived CDR1 and CDR2 are SGHRS and YFSETQ. J gave up 9 bases and V 4 bases, and 11 bases lay outside the gene matches. The CDR3 is 15 amino acids. CDR3: CASSPFAGGSGEQFF. CDR3 coding DNA: TGCGCCAGCAGCCCCTTTGCGGGAGGGAGCGGTGAGCAGTTCTTC.

The chain uses TRBV5-8 and TRBJ2-5, with D perhaps matching TRBD2 (6 bases). Trimming cost V 3 bases and J 2 bases, with 14 bases left between them. CDR1 and CDR2 from the germline V gene are SGHTS and YDEGEE. The CDR3 loop spans 15 amino acids. The CDR3 loop reads CASSSSPREQETQYF. The CDR3 coding sequence is TGTGCCAGCAGCTCCTCCCCTCGGGAGCAAGAGACCCAGTACTTC.

The chain recombines TRBV4-3 with TRBJ2-2; D unresolved. CDR1 and CDR2 from the germline V gene are LGHNA and YSLEER. V lost 4 bases and J 9 bases, leaving 6 bases between the germline ends. The CDR3 has 11 amino acids. The CDR3 is CASSRGRELFF. DNA for the CDR3: TGCGCCAGCAGCCGAGGAAGGGAGCTGTTTTTT.

The rearrangement uses TRBV28 and TRBJ1-1, with 12 bases fitting TRBD1. In germline, CDR1 is MDHEN, CDR2 SYDVKM. This CDR3 contains 16 residues. V was clipped by 2 bases and J by 6 bases; unmatched bases: 7. CDR3: CASSLMEGTGGAEAFF. The DNA of the CDR3 is TGTGCCAGCAGTTTAATGGAGGGGACAGGGGGCGCTGAAGCTTTCTTT.

The gene calls are TRBV4-3 and TRBJ2-3, with TRBD1 as a possible D gene (6 bases). Germline V gene sequence: CDR1 LGHNA, CDR2 YSLEER. Trimming left V 1 base short and J 6 bases short, with 14 bases between. This CDR3 spans 15 amino acids. CDR3 in amino acids: CASSQGTVLGDTQYF. CDR3 nucleotide sequence: TGCGCCAGCAGCCAAGGGACAGTCCTCGGGGATACGCAGTATTTT.

The chain employs TRBV5-4 and TRBJ1-2; D is perhaps TRBD1 (6 bases). This CDR3 is 16 amino acids long. Germline CDR1 SGHNT, CDR2 YYREEE (reference sequence). V was clipped by 2 bases and J by 2 bases, with 16 bases between them. The CDR3 protein is CASSFKDRPENYGYTF. The CDR3 DNA is TGTGCCAGCAGCTTTAAGGACAGACCAGAAAACTATGGCTACACCTTC.

The chain carries TRBV18 and TRBJ1-2; no firm D call. Per germline, CDR1 KGHSH and CDR2 LQKENI. This CDR3 is 11 amino acids long. Deletions cut 4 bases from V and 8 bases from J, with 8 bases between. CDR3: CASSQGAGYTF. In nucleotides, the CDR3 is TGTGCCAGCTCACAGGGAGCCGGCTACACCTTC.

The rearrangement joins TRBV28 to TRBJ2-2; D unresolved. CDR3 size: 15 residues. V gave up 7 bases and J gave up 8 bases, with 20 bases separating them. Looked up from germline, CDR1 is MDHEN and CDR2 is SYDVKM. CDR3 sequence reads: CASTPRLRKWGELFF. The CDR3 DNA reads TGTGCCAGCACCCCACGTTTGAGGAAGTGGGGGGAGCTGTTTTTT.

The rearrangement uses TRBV12-3 or TRBV12-4 and TRBJ1-5; D may be TRBD1 (5 bases). Trimming pared 6 bases from V and 11 bases from J, leaving 14 bases between. The CDR3 length is 12 residues. The DNA for the CDR3 is TGTGCCAGCAGGCGCCTTAAAGGGGCCCAGCATTTT. Protein product: CASRRLKGAQHF.

The chain employs TRBV6-5 and TRBJ2-7, with 14 bases lining up with TRBD2. Per germline, CDR1 MNHEY and CDR2 SVGAGI. There are 14 residues in the CDR3. V was clipped by 8 bases and J by 12 bases; unmatched bases: 12. The CDR3 reads CASGEQGLAGDMYF. In DNA form, the CDR3 reads TGTGCCAGCGGAGAACAGGGACTAGCGGGAGATATGTACTTC.

This clone was seen a single time. The CDR3 reads CASSPTGTRNEQFF. CDR3 in DNA: TGTGCCAGCAGTCCAACCGGGACTAGGAATGAGCAGTTCTTC. The rearrangement links TRBV27 to TRBJ2-1, with TRBD2 identical over 8 bases. The V gene's germline CDR1 is MNHEY and CDR2 SMNVEV (reference sequence). The V segment lost 5 bases and the J segment 7 bases; nucleotides outside the gene matches: 7. This CDR3 is built from 14 residues.

The genes are TRBV6-5 and TRBJ2-2; TRBD1 might be the D (6 bases). The CDR3 extends over 15 amino acids. Germline V gives CDR1 MNHEY, CDR2 SVGAGI. V lost 6 bases, J lost 7 bases, and 18 bases lay in between. For the CDR3, the DNA is TGTGCCAGCAGCTGGTCCAGGGGTCAGGGCGGGGAGCTGTTTTTT. It yields the protein CASSWSRGQGGELFF.

The chain recombines TRBV11-3 with TRBJ2-5; 13 bases align to TRBD2. The CDR3 is 16 residues long. The J segment lost 4 bases and the V segment lost 5 bases, leaving 7 bases of the junction unmatched. Germline V gene data show CDR1 as SGHNT and CDR2 as YENEEA. The CDR3 loop reads CASSRRTSGRGETQYF. Written as DNA, the CDR3 is TGTGCCAGCAGCCGCCGGACTAGCGGGAGAGGAGAGACCCAGTACTTC.

The chain has TRBV2 and TRBJ2-7; D might be TRBD2 (5 bases). Per the germline V gene, CDR1 is SNHLY and CDR2 is FYNNEI. The CDR3 loop spans 15 amino acids. V gave up 8 bases and J gave up 0 bases, with 17 bases separating them. CDR3 in DNA: TGTGCCAGCCGCGAGAGGGCCCCCAGCTCCTACGAGCAGTACTTC. Its protein is CASRERAPSSYEQYF.

This chain connects TRBV7-2 to TRBJ2-7; 7 nucleotides align to TRBD2. Germline trimming cut 6 bases from V and 2 bases from J; bases unmatched to any gene: 7. CDR3 length: 14 residues. The germline V gene encodes CDR1 SGHTA and CDR2 FQGNSA. The CDR3 DNA reads as TGTGCCAGCAGGAGGACTAGTACAACCTACGAGCAGTACTTC. It encodes CASRRTSTTYEQYF.

The gene calls are TRBV14 and TRBJ2-1, with a tentative D call TRBD2 (7 bases). Trimming took off 3 bases at V and 12 bases at J, with 21 bases between the two ends. The CDR3 consists of 15 residues. Germline values: CDR1 SGHDN, CDR2 FVKESK. The CDR3 sequence: CASSHLGAGVGMQFF. The CDR3, as DNA: TGTGCCAGCAGCCACCTGGGGGCGGGAGTTGGTATGCAGTTCTTC.

This clone showed up just a few times. The chain carries TRBV3-1 (or the pseudogene TRBV3-2) and TRBJ2-1, with TRBD1 identical over 7 bases. The germline V gene encodes CDR1 LGHDT and CDR2 YNNKEL (reference sequence). This CDR3 has 17 amino acids. The V and J ends lost 1 base and 0 bases, in that order; junction bases with no gene match: 6. The CDR3 DNA follows: TGTGCCAGCAGCCAAGCAGGGGGACGGAGCTCCTACAATGAGCAGTTCTTC. Its protein is CASSQAGGRSSYNEQFF.

This chain uses TRBV27 with TRBJ2-6; TRBD1 matches at 10 bases. Germline V gene sequence: CDR1 MNHEY, CDR2 SMNVEV (reference sequence). V lost 3 bases to trimming and J lost 4 bases; unmatched junction nucleotides: 9. This CDR3 is 18 amino acids long. CDR3: CASSLAGQGWSGANVLTF. The CDR3 nucleotides read TGTGCCAGCAGTTTGGCGGGACAGGGGTGGTCGGGGGCCAACGTCCTGACTTTC. Full variable domain (remainder filled in from reference TRBV27 and TRBJ2-6): EAQVTQNPRYLITVTGKKLTVTCSQNMNHEYMSWYRQDPGLGLRQIYYSMNVEVTDKGDVPEGYKVSRKEKRNFPLILESPSPNQTSLYFCASSLAGQGWSGANVLTFGAGSRLTVL.

As DNA, the CDR3 is TGTGCCAGTAGTCCTCGAGGGGGGAACAGGGGAATCGCTCAGCCCCAGCATTTT. Encoded protein: CASSPRGGNRGIAQPQHF. The chain couples TRBV19 to TRBJ1-5; TRBD1 agrees at 7 bases. CDR3 size: 18 residues. Germline V gives CDR1 LNHDA, CDR2 SQIVND (reference sequence). J was trimmed by 6 bases and V by 5 bases; bases with no gene match: 19.

This clone was observed a few times. The chain recombines TRBV12-3 or TRBV12-4 with TRBJ2-1; D is uncertain. Between the trimmed V and J ends, which lost 2 bases and 6 bases, there was a span of 8 bases. There are 13 residues in the CDR3. The CDR3 nucleotides are TGTGCCAGCAGTTTAAGGCGGCGCAATGAGCAGTTCTTC. It translates to CASSLRRRNEQFF.

The chain carries TRBV9 and TRBJ2-1; 7 nucleotides align to TRBD1. Unmatched junction bases numbered 7, after V lost 5 bases and J lost 2 bases. The CDR3 is 15 amino acids. Germline V gene data show CDR1 as SGDLS and CDR2 as YYNGEE. CDR3 sequence (DNA): TGTGCCAGCAGTTTCACAGGGGACCCCTACAATGAGCAGTTCTTC. This translates into CASSFTGDPYNEQFF.

The V gene is TRBV19, the J gene TRBJ2-1, with 8 positions matching TRBD1. This CDR3 is built from 16 residues. J lost 5 bases, V lost 3 bases, and 9 bases had no gene match. Germline V lookup: CDR1 LNHDA, CDR2 SQIVND (reference sequence). In nucleotides, the CDR3 is TGTGCCAGTAGTATTATTGGGGACAGGTCCCACAATGAGCAGTTCTTC. It yields the protein CASSIIGDRSHNEQFF. Full variable domain (remainder filled in from reference TRBV19 and TRBJ2-1): DGGITQSPKYLFRKEGQNVTLSCEQNLNHDAMYWYRQDPGQGLRLIYYSQIVNDFQKGDIAEGYSVSREKKESFPLTVTSAQKNPTAFYLCASSIIGDRSHNEQFFGPGTRLTVL.

The chain has TRBV28 and TRBJ1-1; tentative D call: TRBD1 (5 bases). V gave up 1 base and J gave up 4 bases, with 10 bases separating them. CDR3 length equals 14 residues. The germline CDR1 and CDR2 sequences are MDHEN and SYDVKM. The DNA for the CDR3 is TGTGCCAGCAGTTTATTTGGGGGAGGCACTGAAGCTTTCTTT. The encoded protein is CASSLFGGGTEAFF.

This chain connects TRBV6-2 or TRBV6-3 to TRBJ2-3, with 9 positions matching TRBD1. The trim removed 6 bases at V and 8 bases at J, leaving 9 bases unmatched. The germline gives CDR1 MNHEY, CDR2 SVGEGT. The CDR3 is made up of 14 amino acids. CDR3 protein: CASSDRGIEGTQYF. The CDR3, as DNA: TGTGCCAGCAGCGACAGGGGGATTGAGGGTACGCAGTATTTT.

The chain recombines TRBV4-3 with TRBJ1-1; TRBD1 aligns across 7 bases. Germline V gives CDR1 LGHNA, CDR2 YSLEER. V gave up 0 bases and J gave up 3 bases; unmatched junction bases: 4. The CDR3 is made up of 15 amino acids. The CDR3 coding sequence is TGCGCCAGCAGCCAAGATGCAGGGGGGTACACTGAAGCTTTCTTT. Its protein is CASSQDAGGYTEAFF.

This clone was observed a handful of times. The V call is TRBV6-2 or TRBV6-3, the J call TRBJ2-1; unclear D gene. CDR3 length: 15 residues. The V end lost 2 bases, the J end lost 1 base, and 9 bases lay between the germline ends. From germline, CDR1 is MNHEY and CDR2 SVGEGT. CDR3 loop: CASSYGSASYNEQFF. The DNA of the CDR3 is TGTGCCAGCAGTTACGGCTCCGCTTCCTACAATGAGCAGTTCTTC.

The chain uses TRBV18 and TRBJ1-5, with 9 bases fitting TRBD1. V was clipped by 6 bases and J by 6 bases; unmatched bases: 6. CDR3 length: 14 amino acids. The germline CDR1 and CDR2 sequences are KGHSH and LQKENI. CDR3 sequence reads: CASSGQGQGQPQHF. CDR3 in DNA: TGTGCCAGCTCCGGACAGGGACAGGGTCAGCCCCAGCATTTT. The full variable domain, in which reference TRBV18 and TRBJ1-5 provide the parts outside the CDR3, is NAGVMQNPRHLVRRRGQEARLRCSPMKGHSHVYWYRQLPEEGLKFMVYLQKENIIDESGMPKERFSAEFPKEGPSILRIQQVVRGDSAAYFCASSGQGQGQPQHFGDGTRLSIL.

This chain joins TRBV30 and TRBJ1-5; D ambiguous. There are 13 residues in the CDR3. The V end was cut by 0 bases, the J end by 4 bases, with 7 bases between. Germline V gene lookup returns CDR1 GTSNPN and CDR2 SVGIG (reference sequence). The CDR3 is CAWSVEGNQPQHF. The CDR3 DNA reads TGTGCCTGGAGTGTAGAGGGTAATCAGCCCCAGCATTTT. The full variable domain, with the rest looked up from reference TRBV30 and TRBJ1-5, is SQTIHQWPATLVQPVGSPLSLECTVEGTSNPNLYWYRQAAGRGLQLLFYSVGIGQISSEVPQNLSASRPQDRQFILSSKKLLLSDSGFYLCAWSVEGNQPQHFGDGTRLSIL.

V usage is TRBV9 and J usage is TRBJ2-5, with 13 bases identical to TRBD2. The V gene end was trimmed by 6 bases and the J gene end by 5 bases; junction bases not matched to a gene: 10. The CDR3 runs 16 residues. Germline CDR1 is SGDLS and CDR2 is YYNGEE. The CDR3 is CASNQRGLAGDETQYF. In nucleotides, the CDR3 is TGTGCCAGCAACCAAAGAGGACTAGCGGGAGATGAGACCCAGTACTTC.

This clone was detected once. The chain joins TRBV27 to TRBJ1-1; a weak D match, TRBD1 (6 bases). The CDR3 covers 14 residues. Looked up from germline, CDR1 is MNHEY and CDR2 is SMNVEV (reference sequence). The V end lost 8 bases, the J end lost 6 bases, and 19 bases lay between the germline ends. The CDR3 region is CASLPRGSSSEAFF. The CDR3 DNA is TGTGCCAGCCTACCCAGGGGATCTTCCTCTGAAGCTTTCTTT.